This paragraph reports one T cell receptor beta chain. Its cognate antigen is unknown. The length of the CDR3 is 13 residues. V shed 3 bases and J shed 6 bases, with 11 bases lying between them. From germline, CDR1 is SGHTA and CDR2 FQGTGA. The source of the sample is a study of cytomegalovirus exposure and HLA in healthy donors. Findings and limits, study-wide: Judged likely to be a sequencing artifact was a cluster of highly shared sequence variants. Later on, an analysis tied roughly 17,000 TCR beta sequences to HLA alleles at 0.05 false discovery rate.

The donors (healthy individuals) were bone marrow donors. In the PCR, 60 Vbeta and 13 Jbeta primers were used. Profiled with immunoSEQ multiplex PCR; TCRdb holds only in-frame clones, not every one. The sample holds 90,000 to 140,000 clones, over 65% seen once. The clonotype comes from a man in his forties in good health and CMV-seropositive. The chain has TRBV7-3 and TRBJ2-5; tentative D call: TRBD2 (7 bases). The sample was PBMCs. The CDR3 protein is CASSLGGQQTQYF. The CDR3 nucleotides are TGTGCCAGCAGCTTGGGGGGGCAACAGACCCAGTACTTC.